This paragraph reports one T cell receptor (beta chain). The PCR employed 60 Vbeta primers together with 13 Jbeta primers. TCRdb's copy holds only in-frame clones and misses some; the assay was immunoSEQ multiplex PCR. The sample shows roughly 100,000 clones, more than 75% of them seen only once. The source of the sample is a study of cytomegalovirus exposure and HLA in healthy donors. Study context: T cells numbering around 200 million yielded approximately 120 million unique TCR beta sequences in an earlier analysis.

The CDR3 consists of 16 residues. V shed 6 bases, J shed 4 bases, and the junction held 13 bases outside the gene matches. Germline V gene data show CDR1 as SNHLY and CDR2 as FYNNEI. The receptor comes from a man between 25 and 39 years old in good health and CMV-seropositive. The chain carries TRBV2 and TRBJ1-2; 8 bases are a match to TRBD1. Input material: PBMCs. Here the CDR3 reads CASRDREMVGVYGYTF. CDR3 nucleotides: TGTGCCAGCAGGGACAGGGAAATGGTGGGGGTCTATGGCTACACCTTC.